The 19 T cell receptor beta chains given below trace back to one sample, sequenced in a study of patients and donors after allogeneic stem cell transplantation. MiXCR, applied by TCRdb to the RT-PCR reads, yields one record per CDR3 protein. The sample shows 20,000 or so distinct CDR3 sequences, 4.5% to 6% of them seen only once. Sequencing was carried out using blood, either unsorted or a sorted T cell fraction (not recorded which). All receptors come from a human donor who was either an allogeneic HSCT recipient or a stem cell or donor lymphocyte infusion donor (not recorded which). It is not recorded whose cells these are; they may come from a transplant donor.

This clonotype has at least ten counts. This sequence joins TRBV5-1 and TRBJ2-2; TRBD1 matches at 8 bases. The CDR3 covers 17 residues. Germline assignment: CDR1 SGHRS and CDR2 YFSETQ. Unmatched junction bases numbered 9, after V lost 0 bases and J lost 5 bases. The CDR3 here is CASSLARTGLRTGELFF. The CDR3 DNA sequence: TGCGCCAGCAGCTTGGCTCGGACAGGGCTGAGGACCGGGGAGCTGTTTTTT.

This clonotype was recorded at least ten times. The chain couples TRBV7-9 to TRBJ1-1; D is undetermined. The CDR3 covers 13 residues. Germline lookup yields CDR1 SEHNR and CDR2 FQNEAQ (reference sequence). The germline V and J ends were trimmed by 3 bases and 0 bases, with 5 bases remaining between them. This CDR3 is CASSFTLNTEAFF. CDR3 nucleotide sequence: TGTGCCAGCAGCTTTACGCTGAACACTGAAGCTTTCTTT.

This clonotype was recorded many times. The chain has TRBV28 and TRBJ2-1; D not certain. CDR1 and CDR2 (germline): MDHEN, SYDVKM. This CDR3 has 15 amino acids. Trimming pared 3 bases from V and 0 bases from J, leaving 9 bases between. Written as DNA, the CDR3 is TGTGCCAGCAGTTTGCCACCGAGCTCCTACAATGAGCAGTTCTTC. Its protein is CASSLPPSSYNEQFF.

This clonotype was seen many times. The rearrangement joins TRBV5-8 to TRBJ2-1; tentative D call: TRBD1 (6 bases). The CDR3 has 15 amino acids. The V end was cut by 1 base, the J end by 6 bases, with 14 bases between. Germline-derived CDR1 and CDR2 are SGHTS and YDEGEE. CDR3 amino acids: CASSLRSQGSNEQFF. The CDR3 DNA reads TGTGCCAGCAGCTTGAGATCGCAGGGGAGCAATGAGCAGTTCTTC.

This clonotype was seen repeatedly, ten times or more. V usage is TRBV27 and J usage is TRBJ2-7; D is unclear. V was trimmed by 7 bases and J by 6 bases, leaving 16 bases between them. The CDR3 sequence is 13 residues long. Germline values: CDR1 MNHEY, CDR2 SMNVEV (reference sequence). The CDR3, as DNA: TGTGCCAGCATCCCGACGGTGAGTTGCGAGCAGTACTTC. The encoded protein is CASIPTVSCEQYF.

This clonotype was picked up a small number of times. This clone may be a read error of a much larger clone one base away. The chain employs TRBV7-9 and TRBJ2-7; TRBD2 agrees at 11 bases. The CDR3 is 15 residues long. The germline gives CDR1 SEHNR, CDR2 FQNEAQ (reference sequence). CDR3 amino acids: CVSSSMGLADNEQYF. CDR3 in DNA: TGTGTCAGCAGCTCCATGGGACTAGCGGACAACGAGCAGTACTTC.

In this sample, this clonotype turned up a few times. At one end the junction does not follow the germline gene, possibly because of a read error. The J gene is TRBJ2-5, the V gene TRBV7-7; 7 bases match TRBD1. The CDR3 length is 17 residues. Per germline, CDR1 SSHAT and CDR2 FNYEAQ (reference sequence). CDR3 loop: CASSLGPGQGVTKTQYF. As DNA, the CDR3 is TGTGCTAGCAGCTTAGGGCCGGGGCAGGGGGTAACTAAGACCCAGTACTTC. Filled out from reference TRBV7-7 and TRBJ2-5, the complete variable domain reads GAGVSQSPRYKVTKRGQDVTLRCDPISSHATLYWYQQALGQGPEFLTYFNYEAQPDKSGLPSDRFSAERPEGSISTLTIQRTEQRDSAMYRCASSLGPGQGVTKTQYFGPGTRLLVL.

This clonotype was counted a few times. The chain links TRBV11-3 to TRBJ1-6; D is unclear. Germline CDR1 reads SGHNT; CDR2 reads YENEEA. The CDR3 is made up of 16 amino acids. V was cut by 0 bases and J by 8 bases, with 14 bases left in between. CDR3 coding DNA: TGTGCCAGCAGCTTAGAGGGCCTTATTGGCGATTCACCCCTCCACTTT. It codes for CASSLEGLIGDSPLHF. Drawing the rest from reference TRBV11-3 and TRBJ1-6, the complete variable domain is EAGVVQSPRYKIIEKKQPVAFWCNPISGHNTLYWYLQNLGQGPELLIRYENEEAVDDSQLPKDRFSAERLKGVDSTLKIQPAELGDSAVYLCASSLEGLIGDSPLHFGNGTRLTVT.

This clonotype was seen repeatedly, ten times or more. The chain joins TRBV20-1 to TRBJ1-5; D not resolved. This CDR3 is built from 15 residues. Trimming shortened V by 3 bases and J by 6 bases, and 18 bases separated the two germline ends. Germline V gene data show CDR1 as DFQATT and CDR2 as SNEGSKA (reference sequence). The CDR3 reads CSASTPATSGQPQHF. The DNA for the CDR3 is TGCAGTGCTAGTACTCCGGCAACCAGCGGTCAGCCCCAGCATTTT.

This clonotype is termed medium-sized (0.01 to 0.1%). CDR3 sequence: CAISEAGVVSYEQYF. The CDR3, as DNA: TGTGCCATCAGCGAGGCGGGCGTAGTATCCTACGAGCAGTACTTC. This chain links TRBV10-3 with TRBJ2-7, with D possibly TRBD2 on 5 matching bases. The CDR3 runs to 15 residues. Trimming took off 6 bases at V and 1 base at J, with 16 bases between the two ends. Germline-derived CDR1 and CDR2 are ENHRY and SYGVKD.

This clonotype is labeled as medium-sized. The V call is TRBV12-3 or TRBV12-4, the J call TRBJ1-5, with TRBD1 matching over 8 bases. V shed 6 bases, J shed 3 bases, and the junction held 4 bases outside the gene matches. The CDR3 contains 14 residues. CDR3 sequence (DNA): TGTGCCAGCAGACCACAGGGGGACAATCAGCCCCAGCATTTT. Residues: CASRPQGDNQPQHF.

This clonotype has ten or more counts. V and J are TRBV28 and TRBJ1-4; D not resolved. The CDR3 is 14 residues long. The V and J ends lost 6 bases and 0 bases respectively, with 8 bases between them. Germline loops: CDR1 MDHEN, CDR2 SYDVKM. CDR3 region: CASSSRTTNEKLFF. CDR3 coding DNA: TGTGCCAGCAGCTCACGGACAACTAATGAAAAACTGTTTTTT.

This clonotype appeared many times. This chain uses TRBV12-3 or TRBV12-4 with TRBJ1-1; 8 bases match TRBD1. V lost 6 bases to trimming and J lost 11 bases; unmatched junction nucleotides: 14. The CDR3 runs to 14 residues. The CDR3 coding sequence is TGTGCCAGCAGCCCATCCGTGCAGGGGGCCAAGGCTTTCTTT. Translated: CASSPSVQGAKAFF.

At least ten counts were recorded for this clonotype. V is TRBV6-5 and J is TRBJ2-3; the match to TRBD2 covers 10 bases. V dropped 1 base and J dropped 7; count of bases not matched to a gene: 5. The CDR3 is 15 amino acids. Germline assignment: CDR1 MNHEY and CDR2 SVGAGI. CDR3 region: CASSYFLAGAYTQYF. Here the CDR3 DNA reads TGTGCCAGCAGTTACTTTCTAGCGGGAGCCTATACGCAGTATTTT.

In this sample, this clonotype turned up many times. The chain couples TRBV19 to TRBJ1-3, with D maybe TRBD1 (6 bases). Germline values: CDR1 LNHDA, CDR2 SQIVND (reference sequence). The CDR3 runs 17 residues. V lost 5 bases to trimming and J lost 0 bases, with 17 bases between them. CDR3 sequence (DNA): TGTGCCAGTAGTTTGAGGACAGCGGATTACTCTGGAAACACCATATATTTT. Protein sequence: CASSLRTADYSGNTIYF.

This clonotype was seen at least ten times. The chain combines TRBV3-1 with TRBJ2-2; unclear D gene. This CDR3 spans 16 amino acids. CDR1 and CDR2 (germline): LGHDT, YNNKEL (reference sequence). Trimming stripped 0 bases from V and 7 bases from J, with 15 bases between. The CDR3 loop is CASSQDNAVSGGELFF. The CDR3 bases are TGTGCCAGCAGCCAAGATAATGCAGTATCGGGCGGGGAGCTGTTTTTT.

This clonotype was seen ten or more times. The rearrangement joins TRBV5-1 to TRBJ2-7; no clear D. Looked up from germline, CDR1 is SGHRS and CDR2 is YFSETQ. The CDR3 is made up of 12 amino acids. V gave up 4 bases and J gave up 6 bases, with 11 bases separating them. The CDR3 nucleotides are TGCGCCAGCAGCCCCTTTGTGGGCGAGCAGTACTTC. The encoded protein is CASSPFVGEQYF.

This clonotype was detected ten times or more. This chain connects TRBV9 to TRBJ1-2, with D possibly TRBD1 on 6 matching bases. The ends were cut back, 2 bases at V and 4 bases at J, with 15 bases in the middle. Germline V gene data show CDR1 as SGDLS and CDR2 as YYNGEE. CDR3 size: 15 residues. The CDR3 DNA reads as TGTGCCAGCAGCGTCGATTTGGGGGGGCGCTATGGCTACACCTTC. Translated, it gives CASSVDLGGRYGYTF.

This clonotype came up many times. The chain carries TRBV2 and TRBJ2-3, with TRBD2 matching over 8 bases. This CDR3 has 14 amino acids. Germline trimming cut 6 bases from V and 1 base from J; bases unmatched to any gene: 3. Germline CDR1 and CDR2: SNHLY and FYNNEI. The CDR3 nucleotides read TGTGCCAGCAGAGGACTAGCTGGCACAGATACGCAGTATTTT. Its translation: CASRGLAGTDTQYF.